The 32 T cell receptor beta chains reported below all come from one sample, sequenced in a study of cytomegalovirus exposure and HLA in healthy donors. Primers included in the PCR were 60 Vbeta and 13 Jbeta primers. Libraries were prepared by immunoSEQ multiplex PCR; TCRdb keeps only in-frame clonotypes and omits some of them. The table has some 150,000 clones, 60% to 85% seen once. Sequenced input: PBMCs. The receptors here all came from a male donor in good health and CMV-seronegative.

This chain joins TRBV7-2 and TRBJ1-2, with D unresolved. Germline values: CDR1 SGHTA, CDR2 FQGNSA. Trimming removed 3 bases from V and 8 bases from J, with 13 bases in between. The CDR3 spans 13 residues. CDR3 nucleotides: TGTGCCAGCAGCTTCAGGATCCTGATGGGCTACACCTTC. Its translation is CASSFRILMGYTF.

The sample holds a few counts of this clone. The CDR3 DNA reads TGTGCCAGCAGTGAAGCGCCGGGCAGGGAGGATCAGCCCCAGCATTTT. Protein: CASSEAPGREDQPQHF. V and J are TRBV6-1 and TRBJ1-5; a possible D gene is TRBD1 (5 bases). Germline CDR1 MNHNS, CDR2 SASEGT. Trimming took off 0 bases at V and 5 bases at J, with 14 bases between the two ends. This CDR3 region has 16 residues.

V usage is TRBV2 and J usage is TRBJ2-2; maybe TRBD1 (5 bases). The CDR3 length is 14 residues. Germline CDR1 reads SNHLY; CDR2 reads FYNNEI. Trimming took off 8 bases at V and 10 bases at J, with 20 bases between the two ends. The CDR3: CASPRQGTSEELFF. The CDR3 region has the DNA TGTGCCAGCCCCAGGCAGGGCACTTCCGAGGAGCTGTTTTTT.

The V call is TRBV5-8, the J call TRBJ1-2, with D tentatively TRBD1 (6 bases). The V gene's germline CDR1 is SGHTS and CDR2 YDEGEE. The V end lost 2 bases, the J end lost 14 bases, and 10 bases lay between the germline ends. CDR3 size: 10 residues. CDR3 sequence reads: CASSLSGATF. The CDR3 DNA reads as TGTGCCAGCAGCTTATCAGGGGCTACCTTC. Together with reference TRBV5-8 and TRBJ1-2, the CDR3 gives the full variable domain: EAGVTQSPTHLIKTRGQQATLRCSPISGHTSVYWYQQALGLGLQFLLWYDEGEERNRGNFPPRFSGRQFPNYSSELNVNALELEDSALYLCASSLSGATFGSGTRLTVV.

The chain joins TRBV2 to TRBJ1-2; 12 bases are a match to TRBD1. CDR3 length: 16 residues. V shed 11 bases, J shed 3 bases, and the junction held 13 bases outside the gene matches. CDR1 is SNHLY and CDR2 is FYNNEI in the germline V gene. CDR3: CAGIRDRGRLDYGYTF. CDR3 bases: TGTGCCGGCATCCGGGACAGGGGGCGTTTGGACTATGGCTACACCTTC.

This chain joins TRBV5-1 and TRBJ2-5; weak D call: TRBD1 (6 bases). The CDR3 is made up of 13 amino acids. Per germline, CDR1 SGHRS and CDR2 YFSETQ. Trimming pared 4 bases from V and 1 base from J, leaving 8 bases between. The CDR3 nucleotides are TGCGCCAGCAGCGCGGACAGCCAAGAGACCCAGTACTTC. It codes for CASSADSQETQYF. Variable domain in full (rest from reference TRBV5-1 and TRBJ2-5): KAGVTQTPRYLIKTRGQQVTLSCSPISGHRSVSWYQQTPGQGLQFLFEYFSETQRNKGNFPGRFSGRQFSNSRSEMNVSTLELGDSALYLCASSADSQETQYFGPGTRLLVL.

This chain links TRBV9 with TRBJ1-5; D is possibly TRBD1 (5 bases). CDR1 is SGDLS, CDR2 YYNGEE, per germline. V lost 2 bases to trimming and J lost 6 bases, with 12 bases between them. The CDR3 totals 14 residues. The DNA of the CDR3 is TGTGCCAGCAGCGTCTGGGGTAGGGGTCAGCCCCAGCATTTT. Its translation: CASSVWGRGQPQHF.

The chain employs TRBV18 and TRBJ1-2; D may be TRBD1 (6 bases). There are 13 residues in the CDR3. Germline CDR1 is KGHSH and CDR2 is LQKENI. V gave up 0 bases and J gave up 13 bases, with 15 bases separating them. CDR3 bases: TGTGCCAGCTCACCACCGGGGGGGACAACGGGCACCTTC. It specifies CASSPPGGTTGTF. The variable domain in full, with the rest retrieved from reference TRBV18 and TRBJ1-2, is NAGVMQNPRHLVRRRGQEARLRCSPMKGHSHVYWYRQLPEEGLKFMVYLQKENIIDESGMPKERFSAEFPKEGPSILRIQQVVRGDSAAYFCASSPPGGTTGTFGSGTRLTVV.

This clone was seen only a few times. The V call is TRBV15, the J call TRBJ1-2; 7 nucleotides agree with TRBD1. This CDR3 has 13 amino acids. V trimming: 3 bases; J trimming: 8 bases; junction bases outside the gene matches: 6. Per the germline V gene, CDR1 is LNHNV and CDR2 is YYDKDF (reference sequence). For the CDR3, the DNA is TGTGCCACCAGCAGGAGAGGGGGCACCGGCTACACCTTC. It translates to CATSRRGGTGYTF.

The chain is built from TRBV7-2 and TRBJ2-1; D uncertain. This CDR3 region has 15 residues. CDR1 and CDR2 (germline): SGHTA, FQGNSA. Trimming removed 2 bases from V and 3 bases from J, with 11 bases in between. The CDR3 reads CASSLSGPFYNEQFF. In DNA, the CDR3 is TGTGCCAGCAGCTTATCAGGTCCCTTCTACAATGAGCAGTTCTTC.

V usage is TRBV2 and J usage is TRBJ2-6, with D maybe TRBD2 (6 bases). V lost 3 bases, J lost 17 bases, and 11 bases lay in between. Germline values: CDR1 SNHLY, CDR2 FYNNEI. The CDR3 has 11 amino acids. The CDR3 nucleotides are TGTGCCAGCAGTGACGGAGGGACCATGACTTTC. Translating gives CASSDGGTMTF.

V and J are TRBV2 and TRBJ2-5; 10 nucleotides agree with TRBD2. This CDR3 contains 15 residues. With V trimmed by 3 bases and J by 2 bases, 3 bases remained unmatched. Per the germline V gene, CDR1 is SNHLY and CDR2 is FYNNEI. CDR3 loop: CASSEGLASQETQYF. The CDR3 DNA follows: TGTGCCAGCAGTGAGGGACTAGCGAGTCAAGAGACCCAGTACTTC.

The V call is TRBV5-1, the J call TRBJ2-1, with 7 bases that match TRBD2. V gave up 2 bases and J gave up 6 bases; unmatched junction bases: 14. The germline CDR1 and CDR2 sequences are SGHRS and YFSETQ. CDR3 length equals 17 residues. The CDR3 here is CASSFLPGLGGGNEQFF. As DNA, the CDR3 is TGCGCCAGCAGCTTTCTTCCCGGACTAGGAGGTGGCAATGAGCAGTTCTTC. Combining the CDR3 with reference TRBV5-1 and TRBJ2-1 gives the whole variable domain KAGVTQTPRYLIKTRGQQVTLSCSPISGHRSVSWYQQTPGQGLQFLFEYFSETQRNKGNFPGRFSGRQFSNSRSEMNVSTLELGDSALYLCASSFLPGLGGGNEQFFGPGTRLTVL.

The chain uses TRBV10-3 and TRBJ2-3; 12 positions agree with TRBD2. The ends lost 5 bases at V and 9 bases at J; junction bases unmatched: 6. CDR1 ENHRY and CDR2 SYGVKD come from the germline V gene. This CDR3 has 14 residues. CDR3 protein: CAISTGTSGPTQYF. CDR3 coding DNA: TGTGCCATCAGTACCGGGACTAGCGGGCCAACGCAGTATTTT.

This chain joins TRBV5-1 and TRBJ1-4; D is undetermined. Trimming removed 2 bases at V and 0 bases at J, with 8 bases between. Germline CDR1 and CDR2: SGHRS and YFSETQ. This CDR3 is built from 15 residues. CDR3 in amino acids: CASSFNRATNEKLFF. For the CDR3, the DNA is TGCGCCAGCAGCTTTAACAGAGCAACTAATGAAAAACTGTTTTTT.

The V call is TRBV28, the J call TRBJ2-1, with 12 bases matching TRBD2. Trimming removed 1 base from V and 0 bases from J; junction bases left unmatched: 7. This CDR3 spans 19 amino acids. CDR1 is MDHEN, CDR2 SYDVKM, per germline. The CDR3 here is CASSLLGLAGSVSYNEQFF. The DNA of the CDR3 is TGTGCCAGCAGTTTATTGGGACTAGCGGGCTCAGTCTCCTACAATGAGCAGTTCTTC.

The V call is TRBV19, the J call TRBJ1-2; the D is unclear. The CDR3 covers 12 residues. CDR1 and CDR2 from the germline V gene are LNHDA and SQIVND (reference sequence). V was shortened by 7 bases and J by 2 bases, with 8 bases between the two germline ends. The DNA of the CDR3 is TGTGCCAGTAAAAACAGAAACTATGGCTACACCTTC. This gives the protein CASKNRNYGYTF.

The rearrangement links TRBV7-2 to TRBJ1-2; D unresolved. CDR1 and CDR2 (germline): SGHTA, FQGNSA. The CDR3 totals 15 residues. The V end was cut by 6 bases, the J end by 4 bases, with 18 bases between. CDR3 sequence (DNA): TGTGCCAGCAGGTATCCCGTGACATCAACCTATGGCTACACCTTC. Residues: CASRYPVTSTYGYTF.

The V gene is TRBV7-2, the J gene TRBJ1-6; the D is unclear. Germline-derived CDR1 and CDR2 are SGHTA and FQGNSA. V lost 4 bases and J 2 bases, leaving 9 bases between the germline ends. The CDR3 contains 15 residues. The CDR3 region has the DNA TGTGCCAGCAGCTCCCGGGTCACCTATAATTCACCCCTCCACTTT. Translated, it gives CASSSRVTYNSPLHF.

This clone was seen only a few times. The chain uses TRBV29-1 and TRBJ1-4; D not resolved. The germline V and J ends were trimmed by 7 bases and 0 bases, with 9 bases remaining between them. Germline assignment: CDR1 SQVTM and CDR2 ANQGSEA. This CDR3 is built from 13 residues. As DNA, the CDR3 is TGCAGCGGAACAGTTGCAACTAATGAAAAACTGTTTTTT. It codes for CSGTVATNEKLFF.

This clone was seen a handful of times. The gene calls are TRBV18 and TRBJ2-3; 11 bases match TRBD2. The CDR3 runs 16 residues. The trim removed 0 bases at V and 7 bases at J, leaving 6 bases unmatched. Per germline, CDR1 KGHSH and CDR2 LQKENI. The CDR3 spells CASSPPKTSGRYTQYF. Here the CDR3 DNA reads TGTGCCAGCTCACCACCGAAAACTAGCGGGAGATATACGCAGTATTTT.

There are a few counts of this clone. V gene TRBV5-4 combines with J gene TRBJ2-2; 8 positions match TRBD2. From germline, CDR1 is SGHNT and CDR2 YYREEE (reference sequence). With V trimmed by 6 bases and J by 4 bases, 5 bases remained unmatched. The length of the CDR3 is 14 residues. As DNA, the CDR3 is TGTGCCAGCAACTCGGGAGGGGGCACCGGGGAGCTGTTTTTT. This gives the protein CASNSGGGTGELFF.

The chain joins TRBV4-2 to TRBJ2-3; 10 bases match TRBD1. Trimming removed 1 base from V and 5 bases from J; junction bases left unmatched: 3. The germline V gene encodes CDR1 LGHNA and CDR2 YNFKEQ. This CDR3 is 15 amino acids long. CDR3 nucleotides: TGTGCCAGCAGCCAAGGACAGGGGGCAGGAGATACGCAGTATTTT. Amino acid sequence: CASSQGQGAGDTQYF.

This chain joins TRBV15 and TRBJ1-4; 7 bases agree with TRBD1. This CDR3 comprises 13 residues. V trimming: 4 bases; J trimming: 17 bases; junction bases outside the gene matches: 13. The germline V gene encodes CDR1 LNHNV and CDR2 YYDKDF (reference sequence). This CDR3 is CATSTGGSGRRFF. CDR3 DNA: TGTGCCACCAGCACAGGGGGGAGTGGAAGGCGATTTTTT.

This sequence joins TRBV9 and TRBJ1-1; tentatively, D is TRBD1 (5 bases). This CDR3 spans 13 amino acids. V lost 4 bases to trimming and J lost 3 bases, with 10 bases between them. The germline V gene has CDR1 SGDLS and CDR2 YYNGEE. The CDR3 DNA sequence: TGTGCCAGCAGCATAGTAGGGGACACTGAAGCTTTCTTT. Protein product: CASSIVGDTEAFF.

The V call is TRBV6-1, the J call TRBJ1-3; the match to TRBD1 covers 10 bases. Germline-derived CDR1 and CDR2 are MNHNS and SASEGT. The V and J ends lost 2 bases and 4 bases, in that order; junction bases with no gene match: 8. The CDR3 contains 17 residues. CDR3 sequence: CASSEYGTGEVGNTIYF. The CDR3 DNA follows: TGTGCCAGCAGTGAATACGGGACAGGGGAAGTCGGAAACACCATATATTTT.

The rearrangement links TRBV5-4 to TRBJ2-5; 12 positions match TRBD2. In germline, CDR1 is SGHNT, CDR2 YYREEE (reference sequence). J gave up 4 bases and V 4 bases, and 11 bases lay outside the gene matches. The CDR3 consists of 17 residues. The CDR3: CASSPRLAGEGRETQYF. In nucleotides, the CDR3 is TGTGCCAGCAGCCCCCGACTAGCGGGAGAAGGGCGAGAGACCCAGTACTTC.

This chain connects TRBV14 to TRBJ1-1; 7 positions agree with TRBD1. In germline, CDR1 is SGHDN, CDR2 FVKESK. The trim removed 2 bases at V and 4 bases at J, leaving 4 bases unmatched. The CDR3 runs to 14 residues. CDR3 DNA sequence: TGTGCCAGCAGCCAATATGACAGGGTCACTGAAGCTTTCTTT. As protein: CASSQYDRVTEAFF.

V and J are TRBV25-1 and TRBJ2-5; D perhaps matches TRBD2 (5 bases). Germline V gene data show CDR1 as MGHDK and CDR2 as SYGVNS. The CDR3 covers 14 residues. Trimming stripped 1 base from V and 5 bases from J, with 11 bases between. Written as DNA, the CDR3 is TGTGCCAGCAGTGAATGGGAGCAGCAGGAGACCCAGTACTTC. Encoded protein: CASSEWEQQETQYF.

The chain has TRBV2 and TRBJ1-5, with D unresolved. With 3 bases removed from V and 3 bases from J, the gap between germline ends came to 12 bases. The CDR3 runs to 15 residues. Germline CDR1 SNHLY, CDR2 FYNNEI. The CDR3 sequence: CASSDDGGFNQPQHF. The CDR3 DNA reads as TGTGCCAGCAGTGACGATGGAGGATTCAATCAGCCCCAGCATTTT.

A few counts support this clone. The V call is TRBV28, the J call TRBJ1-5; D remains unclear. Trimming stripped 3 bases from V and 1 base from J, with 7 bases between. CDR1 is MDHEN and CDR2 is SYDVKM in the germline V gene. The CDR3 sequence is 14 residues long. The CDR3 region is CASSFGGSNQPQHF. The CDR3, as DNA: TGTGCCAGCAGTTTCGGAGGGAGCAATCAGCCCCAGCATTTT.

This clone occurred a few times. The gene calls are TRBV7-3 and TRBJ1-1, with a tentative D call TRBD1 (5 bases). The V end was cut by 1 base, the J end by 0 bases, with 12 bases between. The CDR3 length is 16 residues. Germline assignment: CDR1 SGHTA and CDR2 FQGTGA. In nucleotides, the CDR3 is TGTGCCAGCAGCTTAAGGCGGGGGGGGATGAACACTGAAGCTTTCTTT. Protein: CASSLRRGGMNTEAFF.